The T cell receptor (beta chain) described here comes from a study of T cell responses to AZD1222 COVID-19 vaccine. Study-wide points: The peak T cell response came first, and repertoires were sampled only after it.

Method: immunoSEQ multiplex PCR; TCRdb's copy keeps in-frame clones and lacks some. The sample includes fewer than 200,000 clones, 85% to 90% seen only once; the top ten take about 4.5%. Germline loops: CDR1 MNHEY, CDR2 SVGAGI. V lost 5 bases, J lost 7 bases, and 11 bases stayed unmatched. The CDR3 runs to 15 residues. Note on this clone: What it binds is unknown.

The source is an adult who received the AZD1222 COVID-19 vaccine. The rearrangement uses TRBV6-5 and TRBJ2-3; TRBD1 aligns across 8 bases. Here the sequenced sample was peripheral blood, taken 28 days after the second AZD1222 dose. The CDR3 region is CASSPKARGQHTQYF. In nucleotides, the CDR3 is TGTGCCAGCAGTCCTAAAGCCAGGGGGCAACATACGCAGTATTTT.